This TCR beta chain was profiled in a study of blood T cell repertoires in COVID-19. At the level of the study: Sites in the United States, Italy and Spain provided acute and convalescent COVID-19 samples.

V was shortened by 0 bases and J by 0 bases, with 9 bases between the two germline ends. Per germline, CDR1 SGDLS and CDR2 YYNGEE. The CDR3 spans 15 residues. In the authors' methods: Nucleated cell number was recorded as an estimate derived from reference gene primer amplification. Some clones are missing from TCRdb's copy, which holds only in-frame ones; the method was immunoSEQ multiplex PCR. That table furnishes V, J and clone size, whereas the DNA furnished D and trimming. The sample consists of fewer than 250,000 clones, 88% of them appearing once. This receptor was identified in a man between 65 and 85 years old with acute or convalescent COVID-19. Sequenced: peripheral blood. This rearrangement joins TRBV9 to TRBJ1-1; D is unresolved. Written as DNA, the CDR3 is TGTGCCAGCAGCGTAGATCTGGGCCTGAACACTGAAGCTTTCTTT. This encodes CASSVDLGLNTEAFF.